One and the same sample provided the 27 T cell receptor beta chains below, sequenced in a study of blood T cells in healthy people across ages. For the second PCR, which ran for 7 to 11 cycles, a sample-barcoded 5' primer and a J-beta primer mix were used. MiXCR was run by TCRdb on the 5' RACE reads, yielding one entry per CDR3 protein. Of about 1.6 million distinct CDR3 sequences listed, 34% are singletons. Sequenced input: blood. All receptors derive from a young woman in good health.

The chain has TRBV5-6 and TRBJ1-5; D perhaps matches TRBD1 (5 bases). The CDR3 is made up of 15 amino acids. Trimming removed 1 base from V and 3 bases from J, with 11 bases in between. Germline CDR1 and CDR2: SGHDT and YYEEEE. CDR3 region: CASSLWPGTNQPQHF. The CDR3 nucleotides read TGTGCCAGCAGCTTGTGGCCAGGGACCAATCAGCCCCAGCATTTT.

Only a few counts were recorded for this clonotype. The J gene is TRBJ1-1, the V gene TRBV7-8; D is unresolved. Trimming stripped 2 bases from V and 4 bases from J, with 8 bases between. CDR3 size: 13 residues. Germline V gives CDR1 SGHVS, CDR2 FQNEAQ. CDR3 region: CASSLYLSTEAFF. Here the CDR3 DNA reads TGTGCCAGCAGCTTATATTTGTCCACTGAAGCTTTCTTT.

The CDR3 spells CASSVGRQEYGYTF. DNA for the CDR3: TGTGCCAGCAGCGTCGGCAGGCAGGAGTATGGCTACACCTTC. V gene TRBV9 combines with J gene TRBJ1-2; the D is unclear. CDR3 length: 14 residues. The V and J ends lost 2 bases and 5 bases respectively, with 13 bases between them. The germline CDR1 and CDR2 sequences are SGDLS and YYNGEE.

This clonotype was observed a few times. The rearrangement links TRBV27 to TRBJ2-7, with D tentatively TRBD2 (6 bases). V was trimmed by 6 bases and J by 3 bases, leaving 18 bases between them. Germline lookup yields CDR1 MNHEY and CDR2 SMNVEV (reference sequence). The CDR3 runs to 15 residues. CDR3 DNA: TGTGCCAGCAGAATAGCGGCCTCCCAGTTCTACGAGCAGTACTTC. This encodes CASRIAASQFYEQYF.

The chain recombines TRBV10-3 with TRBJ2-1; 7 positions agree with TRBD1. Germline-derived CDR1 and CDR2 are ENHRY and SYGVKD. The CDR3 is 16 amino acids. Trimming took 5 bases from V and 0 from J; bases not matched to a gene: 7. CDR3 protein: CAISKPTGPSYNEQFF. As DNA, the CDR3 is TGTGCCATCAGTAAGCCGACAGGGCCCTCCTACAATGAGCAGTTCTTC.

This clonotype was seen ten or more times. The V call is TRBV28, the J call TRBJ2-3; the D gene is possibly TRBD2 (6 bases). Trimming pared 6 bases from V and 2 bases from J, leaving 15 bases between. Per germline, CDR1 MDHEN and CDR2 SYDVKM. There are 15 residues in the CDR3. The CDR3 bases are TGTGCCAGCAGCTCTGGGGGGTCGGTCACAGATACGCAGTATTTT. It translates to CASSSGGSVTDTQYF.

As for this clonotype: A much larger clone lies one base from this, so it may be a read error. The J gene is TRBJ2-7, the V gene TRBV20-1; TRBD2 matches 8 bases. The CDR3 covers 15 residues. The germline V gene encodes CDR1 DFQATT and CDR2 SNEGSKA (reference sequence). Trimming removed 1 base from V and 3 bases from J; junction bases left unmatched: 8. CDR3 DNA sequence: TGCAGTGCTAGAGTCCCCGGGGGGGCAAGCTACGAGCAGTACTTC. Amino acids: CSARVPGGASYEQYF.

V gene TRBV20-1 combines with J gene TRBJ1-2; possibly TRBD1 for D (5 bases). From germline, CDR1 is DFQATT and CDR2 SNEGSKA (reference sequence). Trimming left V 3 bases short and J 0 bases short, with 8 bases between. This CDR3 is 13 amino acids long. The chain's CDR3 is CSARPTANYGYTF. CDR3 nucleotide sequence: TGCAGTGCTAGGCCGACAGCTAACTATGGCTACACCTTC.

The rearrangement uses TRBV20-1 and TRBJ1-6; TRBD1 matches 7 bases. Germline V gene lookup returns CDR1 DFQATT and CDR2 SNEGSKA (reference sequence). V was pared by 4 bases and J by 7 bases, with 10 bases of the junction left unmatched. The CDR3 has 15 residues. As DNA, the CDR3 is TGCAGTGCTAACGCCAGGGGGATCCGGAATTCACCCCTCCACTTT. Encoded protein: CSANARGIRNSPLHF.

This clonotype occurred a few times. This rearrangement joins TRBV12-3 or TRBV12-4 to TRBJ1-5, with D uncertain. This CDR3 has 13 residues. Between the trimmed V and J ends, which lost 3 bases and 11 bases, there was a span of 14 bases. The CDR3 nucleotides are TGTGCCAGCAGTTTCAGCAGGAGTTCAGCCCAGCATTTT. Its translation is CASSFSRSSAQHF.

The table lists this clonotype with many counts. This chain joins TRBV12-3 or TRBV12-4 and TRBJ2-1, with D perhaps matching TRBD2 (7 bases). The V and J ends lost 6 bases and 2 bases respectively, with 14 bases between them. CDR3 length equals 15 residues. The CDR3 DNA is TGTGCCAGCAGCCCCACGGGGGGCGCCTACAATGAGCAGTTCTTC. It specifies CASSPTGGAYNEQFF.

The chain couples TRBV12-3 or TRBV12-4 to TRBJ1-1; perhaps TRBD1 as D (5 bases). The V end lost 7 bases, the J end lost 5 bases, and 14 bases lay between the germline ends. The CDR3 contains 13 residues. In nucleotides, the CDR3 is TGTGCCAGCAATTGGGGGAAAGGGACTGAAGCTTTCTTT. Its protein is CASNWGKGTEAFF.

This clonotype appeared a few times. This chain's CDR3 is CASSPLTLLDSTEAFF. For the CDR3, the DNA is TGTGCCAGCTCACCATTGACACTCCTGGATAGCACTGAAGCTTTCTTT. The chain recombines TRBV18 with TRBJ1-1, with no clear D. V lost 2 bases to trimming and J lost 4 bases, with 17 bases between them. Germline V lookup: CDR1 KGHSH, CDR2 LQKENI. This CDR3 is built from 16 residues.

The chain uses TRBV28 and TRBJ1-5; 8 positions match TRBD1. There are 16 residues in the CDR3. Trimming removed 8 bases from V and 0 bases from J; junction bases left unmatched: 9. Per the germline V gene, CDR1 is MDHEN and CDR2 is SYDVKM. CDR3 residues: CASLSGTGYSNQPQHF. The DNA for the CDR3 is TGTGCCAGCCTTAGTGGGACAGGTTATAGCAATCAGCCCCAGCATTTT.

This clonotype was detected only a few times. CDR3 region: CSARVTSGFSYEQYF. DNA for the CDR3: TGCAGTGCTAGAGTAACTAGCGGGTTCTCCTACGAGCAGTACTTC. The V and J genes are TRBV20-1 and TRBJ2-7; TRBD2 matches at 9 bases. Germline V gives CDR1 DFQATT, CDR2 SNEGSKA (reference sequence). CDR3 length: 15 amino acids. V lost 1 base and J lost 0; bases outside the gene matches: 4.

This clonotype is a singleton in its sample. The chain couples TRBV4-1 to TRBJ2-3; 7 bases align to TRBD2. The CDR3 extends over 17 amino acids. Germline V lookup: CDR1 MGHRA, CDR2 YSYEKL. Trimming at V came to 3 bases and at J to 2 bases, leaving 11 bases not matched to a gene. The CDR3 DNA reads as TGCGCCAGCAGCCACCTGTGGGGAGCGGGGTTCACAGATACGCAGTATTTT. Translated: CASSHLWGAGFTDTQYF.

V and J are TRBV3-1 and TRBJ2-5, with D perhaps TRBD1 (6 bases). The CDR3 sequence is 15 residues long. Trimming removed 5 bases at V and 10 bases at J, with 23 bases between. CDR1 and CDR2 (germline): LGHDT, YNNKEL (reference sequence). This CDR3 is CASSKQGQSEKIQYF. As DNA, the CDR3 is TGTGCCAGCAGCAAACAGGGCCAGTCCGAAAAGATCCAGTACTTC.

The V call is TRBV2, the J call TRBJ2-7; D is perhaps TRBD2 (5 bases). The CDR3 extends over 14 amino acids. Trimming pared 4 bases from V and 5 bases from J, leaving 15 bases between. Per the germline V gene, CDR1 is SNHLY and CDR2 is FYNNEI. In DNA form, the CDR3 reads TGTGCCAGCAGTGTCCTAGCTGAGGATAACGAGCAGTACTTC. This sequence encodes CASSVLAEDNEQYF.

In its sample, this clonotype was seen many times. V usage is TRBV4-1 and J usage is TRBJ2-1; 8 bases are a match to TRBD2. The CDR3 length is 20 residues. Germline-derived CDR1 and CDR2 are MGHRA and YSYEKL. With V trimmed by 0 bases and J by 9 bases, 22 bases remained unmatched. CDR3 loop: CASSQEKGTPTGGGLSEQFF. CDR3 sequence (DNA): TGCGCCAGCAGCCAAGAGAAAGGGACCCCCACGGGGGGGGGACTTAGTGAGCAGTTCTTC.

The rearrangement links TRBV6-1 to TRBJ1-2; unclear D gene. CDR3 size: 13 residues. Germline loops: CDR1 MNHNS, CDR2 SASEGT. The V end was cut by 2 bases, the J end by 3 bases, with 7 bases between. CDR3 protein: CASSENTDYGYTF. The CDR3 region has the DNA TGTGCCAGCAGTGAAAACACGGACTATGGCTACACCTTC.

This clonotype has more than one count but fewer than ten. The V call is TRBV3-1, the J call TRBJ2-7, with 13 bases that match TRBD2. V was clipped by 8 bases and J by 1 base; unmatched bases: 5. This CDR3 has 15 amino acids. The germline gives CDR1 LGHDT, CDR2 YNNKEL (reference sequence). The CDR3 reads CASQLGLAGSYEQYF. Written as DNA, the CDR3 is TGTGCCAGCCAATTGGGACTAGCGGGGTCCTACGAGCAGTACTTC.

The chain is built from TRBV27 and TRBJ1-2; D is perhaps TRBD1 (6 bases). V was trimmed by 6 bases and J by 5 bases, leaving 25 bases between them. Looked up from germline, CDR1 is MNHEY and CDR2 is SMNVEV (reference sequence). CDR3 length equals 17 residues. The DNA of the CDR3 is TGTGCCAGCAGCCCAGAGGGGGTGGGTCAGGCCCTATATGGCTACACCTTC. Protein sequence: CASSPEGVGQALYGYTF.

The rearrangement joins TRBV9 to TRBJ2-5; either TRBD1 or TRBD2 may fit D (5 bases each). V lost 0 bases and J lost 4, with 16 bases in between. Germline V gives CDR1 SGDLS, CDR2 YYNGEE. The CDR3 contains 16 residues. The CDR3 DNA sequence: TGTGCCAGCAGCGTAGCTTTCGGTGGGACCAGAGAGACCCAGTACTTC. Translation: CASSVAFGGTRETQYF.

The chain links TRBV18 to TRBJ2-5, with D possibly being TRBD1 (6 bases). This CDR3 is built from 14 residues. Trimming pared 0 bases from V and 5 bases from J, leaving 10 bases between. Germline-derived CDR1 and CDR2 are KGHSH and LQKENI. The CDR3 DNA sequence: TGTGCCAGCTCACCACCGGGGGCAGTGGAGACCCAGTACTTC. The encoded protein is CASSPPGAVETQYF.

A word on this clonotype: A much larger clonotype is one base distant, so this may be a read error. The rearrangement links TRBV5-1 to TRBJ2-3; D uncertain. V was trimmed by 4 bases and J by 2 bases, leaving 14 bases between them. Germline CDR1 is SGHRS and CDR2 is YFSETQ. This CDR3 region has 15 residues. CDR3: CASSLGSSPTDTQYF. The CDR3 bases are TGCGCCAGCAGCCTTGGATCCAGCCCCACAGATACGCAGTATTTT.

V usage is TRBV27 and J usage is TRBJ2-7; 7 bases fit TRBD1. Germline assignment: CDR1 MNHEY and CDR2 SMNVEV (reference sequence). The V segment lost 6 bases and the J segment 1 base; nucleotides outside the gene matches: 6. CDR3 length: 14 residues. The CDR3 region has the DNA TGTGCCAGCAGAACAGGGGCCATATCCTACGAGCAGTACTTC. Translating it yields CASRTGAISYEQYF.

The CDR3 sequence is CASSSLIGGTDTQYF. CDR3 DNA sequence: TGTGCCAGCAGCTCCCTGATAGGGGGGACAGATACGCAGTATTTT. V gene TRBV7-6 combines with J gene TRBJ2-3; either TRBD1 or TRBD2 may supply D (6 bases each). The CDR3 consists of 15 residues. Trimming left V 4 bases short and J 3 bases short, with 14 bases between. Germline CDR1 SGHVS, CDR2 FNYEAQ.